These 14 T cell receptor beta chains originate from one sample sequenced in a study of CD8 T cells in Susac syndrome. An input of roughly 0.5 to 1 ug of RNA was subjected to reverse transcription using random hexamers. From the immunoSEQ multiplex PCR reads, TCRdb called clonotypes with MiXCR, one entry per CDR3 protein. Altogether about 280,000 distinct CDR3 sequences are present, roughly 84% being singletons, with the ten largest covering over 0.1%. Sequenced: CD8+ T cells from PBMCs. The receptor set was obtained from a human donor with multiple sclerosis.

The chain recombines TRBV7-9 with TRBJ1-1; 7 bases match TRBD1. This CDR3 region has 16 residues. The ends lost 5 bases at V and 4 bases at J; junction bases unmatched: 13. Germline assignment: CDR1 SEHNR and CDR2 FQNEAQ (reference sequence). This chain's CDR3 is CASSGDSSYLATEAFF. For the CDR3, the DNA is TGTGCCAGCAGCGGGGACAGTTCTTATCTGGCCACTGAAGCTTTCTTT.

This chain joins TRBV20-1 and TRBJ2-7; 8 bases are shared with TRBD2. V shed 4 bases and J 7 bases; nucleotides not matched to a gene: 15. The CDR3 has 15 amino acids. Germline values: CDR1 DFQATT, CDR2 SNEGSKA (reference sequence). The CDR3 reads CSATWERGLPVEQYF. The CDR3 coding sequence is TGCAGTGCTACTTGGGAGCGGGGGCTTCCCGTGGAGCAGTACTTC.

The rearrangement uses TRBV11-2 and TRBJ1-4; no clear D. The CDR3 runs 12 residues. Germline CDR1 reads SGHAT; CDR2 reads FQNNGV. With 2 bases removed from V and 8 bases from J, the gap between germline ends came to 6 bases. In DNA form, the CDR3 reads TGTGCCAGCAGCTTAAACCGCGAAAAACTGTTTTTT. It yields the protein CASSLNREKLFF.

The gene calls are TRBV12-3 or TRBV12-4 and TRBJ2-6; TRBD1 might be the D (5 bases). This CDR3 is 20 amino acids long. Trimming stripped 8 bases from V and 0 bases from J, with 26 bases between. CDR3 sequence: CASPKVGAQPLLSGANVLTF. The CDR3 DNA sequence: TGTGCCAGCCCTAAAGTTGGGGCCCAACCCCTACTCTCTGGGGCCAACGTCCTGACTTTC.

V usage is TRBV7-9 and J usage is TRBJ1-1; 11 bases are a match to TRBD1. Trimming removed 5 bases from V and 2 bases from J; junction bases left unmatched: 1. Germline V lookup: CDR1 SEHNR, CDR2 FQNEAQ (reference sequence). This CDR3 spans 14 amino acids. The CDR3 loop reads CASSRTGGNTEAFF. CDR3 DNA sequence: TGTGCCAGCAGCCGGACAGGGGGCAACACTGAAGCTTTCTTT.

The gene calls are TRBV28 and TRBJ2-6; no clear D. V lost 3 bases and J lost 0, with 12 bases in between. Germline V gene lookup returns CDR1 MDHEN and CDR2 SYDVKM. CDR3 length equals 17 residues. The CDR3 DNA follows: TGTGCCAGCAGTTTTTTAATCCCCATCTCTGGGGCCAACGTCCTGACTTTC. Protein sequence: CASSFLIPISGANVLTF.

The CDR3 sequence: CASSEPGHNEQFF. For the CDR3, the DNA is TGTGCCAGCAGTGAACCTGGGCACAATGAGCAGTTCTTC. This chain joins TRBV6-1 and TRBJ2-1, with D unclear. This CDR3 has 13 residues. Trimming left V 2 bases short and J 5 bases short, with 7 bases between. The germline gives CDR1 MNHNS, CDR2 SASEGT.

The chain couples TRBV29-1 to TRBJ2-1; D ambiguous. V was cut by 3 bases and J by 0 bases, with 6 bases left in between. Germline V gives CDR1 SQVTM, CDR2 ANQGSEA. CDR3 size: 13 residues. Here the CDR3 DNA reads TGCAGCGTTGAGGGTCTCTCCTACAATGAGCAGTTCTTC. Protein product: CSVEGLSYNEQFF.

The chain couples TRBV7-9 to TRBJ1-4, with D perhaps matching TRBD1 (5 bases). Germline V gives CDR1 SEHNR, CDR2 FQNEAQ (reference sequence). Trimming left V 5 bases short and J 8 bases short, with 15 bases between. CDR3 length: 14 amino acids. Here the CDR3 reads CASSHSGIEEKLFF. CDR3 sequence (DNA): TGTGCCAGCAGCCACTCAGGGATAGAAGAAAAACTGTTTTTT.

This rearrangement joins TRBV28 to TRBJ1-5; TRBD1 matches 7 bases. The CDR3 extends over 14 amino acids. CDR1 is MDHEN, CDR2 SYDVKM, per germline. V lost 5 bases and J lost 7; bases outside the gene matches: 8. The CDR3 reads CASSRTGRLQPQHF. Here the CDR3 DNA reads TGTGCCAGCAGTAGGACAGGACGGTTACAGCCCCAGCATTTT.

This clonotype has more than one count but fewer than ten. CDR3 amino acids: CASRLGQGGSYEQYF. The CDR3 bases are TGTGCCAGCCGCTTAGGACAGGGGGGCTCCTACGAGCAGTACTTC. The chain links TRBV27 to TRBJ2-7; 10 positions match TRBD1. This CDR3 is 15 amino acids long. From germline, CDR1 is MNHEY and CDR2 SMNVEV (reference sequence). Unmatched junction bases numbered 7, after V lost 8 bases and J lost 0 bases.

The chain is built from TRBV20-1 and TRBJ2-1, with D tentatively TRBD2 (6 bases). The CDR3 extends over 11 amino acids. CDR1 and CDR2 from the germline V gene are DFQATT and SNEGSKA (reference sequence). The V end was cut by 7 bases, the J end by 10 bases, with 14 bases between. This CDR3 reads CSVSGTREQFF. CDR3 nucleotides: TGCAGTGTGTCAGGGACTCGAGAGCAGTTCTTC.

The CDR3 loop is CASSRDFSYQETQYF. In DNA form, the CDR3 reads TGTGCCAGCAGTCGGGACTTCTCGTACCAAGAGACCCAGTACTTC. The chain links TRBV27 to TRBJ2-5, with D perhaps TRBD2 (6 bases). The V end was cut by 5 bases, the J end by 0 bases, with 13 bases between. CDR3 length equals 15 residues. Germline V CDR1 and CDR2: MNHEY, SMNVEV (reference sequence).

The J gene is TRBJ2-1, the V gene TRBV7-3, with TRBD1 identical over 9 bases. The CDR3 spans 15 residues. The junction had 10 bases not matched to a gene; V was cut back by 5 bases and J by 8 bases. Germline V gene lookup returns CDR1 SGHTA and CDR2 FQGTGA. CDR3 bases: TGTGCCAGCAGCAAAACAGGGGGCGCGTTGGATGAGCAGTTCTTC. Translating it yields CASSKTGGALDEQFF.